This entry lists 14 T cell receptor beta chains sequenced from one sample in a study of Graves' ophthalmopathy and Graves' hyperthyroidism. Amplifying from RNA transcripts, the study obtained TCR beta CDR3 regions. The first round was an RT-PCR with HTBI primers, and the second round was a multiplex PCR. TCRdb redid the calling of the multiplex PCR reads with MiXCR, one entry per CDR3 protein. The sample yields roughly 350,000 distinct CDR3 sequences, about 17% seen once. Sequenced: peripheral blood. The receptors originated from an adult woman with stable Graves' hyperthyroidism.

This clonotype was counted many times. The CDR3 is CSARDYGSYEQYF. In DNA, the CDR3 is TGCAGTGCTAGAGATTACGGCTCCTACGAGCAGTACTTC. The chain joins TRBV20-1 to TRBJ2-7; no clear D gene. The CDR3 consists of 13 residues. Germline V lookup: CDR1 DFQATT, CDR2 SNEGSKA (reference sequence). V was clipped by 0 bases and J by 0 bases, with 6 bases between them.

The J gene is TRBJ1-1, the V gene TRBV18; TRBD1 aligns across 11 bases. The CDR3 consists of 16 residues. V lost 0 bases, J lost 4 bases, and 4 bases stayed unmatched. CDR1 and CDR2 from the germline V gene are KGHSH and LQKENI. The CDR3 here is CASSPPRTGGTTEAFF. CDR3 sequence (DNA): TGTGCCAGCTCACCACCCAGGACAGGGGGCACCACTGAAGCTTTCTTT.

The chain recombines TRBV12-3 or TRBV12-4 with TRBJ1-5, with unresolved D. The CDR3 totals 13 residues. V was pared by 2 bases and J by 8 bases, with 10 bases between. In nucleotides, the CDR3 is TGTGCCAGCAGTTTAATGGGGAAGGAGCCCCAGCATTTT. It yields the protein CASSLMGKEPQHF.

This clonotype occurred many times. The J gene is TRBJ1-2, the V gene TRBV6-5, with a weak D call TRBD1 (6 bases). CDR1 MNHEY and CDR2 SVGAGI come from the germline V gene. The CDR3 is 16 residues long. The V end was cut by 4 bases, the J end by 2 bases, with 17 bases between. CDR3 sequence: CASSSASGQRNYGYTF. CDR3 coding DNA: TGTGCCAGCAGTTCCGCCTCCGGACAGAGGAACTATGGCTACACCTTC.

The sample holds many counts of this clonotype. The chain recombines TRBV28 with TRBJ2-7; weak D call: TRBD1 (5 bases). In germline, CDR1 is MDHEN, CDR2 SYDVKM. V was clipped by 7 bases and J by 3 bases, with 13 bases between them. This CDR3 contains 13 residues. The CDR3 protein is CASKSRVIYEQYF. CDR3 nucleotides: TGTGCCAGCAAATCCAGGGTTATCTACGAGCAGTACTTC.

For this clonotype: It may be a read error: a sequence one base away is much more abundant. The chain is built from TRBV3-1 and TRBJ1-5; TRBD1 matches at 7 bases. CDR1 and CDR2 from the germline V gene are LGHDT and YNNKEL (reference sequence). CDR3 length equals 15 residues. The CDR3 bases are TGTGCCAGCAGCCAAGAAACAGGGGTCAATCAGCTCCAGCATTTT. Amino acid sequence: CASSQETGVNQLQHF.

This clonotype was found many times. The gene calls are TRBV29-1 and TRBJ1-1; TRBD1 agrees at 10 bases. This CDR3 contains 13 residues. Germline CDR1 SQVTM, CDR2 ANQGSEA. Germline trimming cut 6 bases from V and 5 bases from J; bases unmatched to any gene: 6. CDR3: CSVTTGQGTEAFF. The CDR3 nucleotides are TGCAGCGTCACTACGGGACAGGGGACTGAAGCTTTCTTT.

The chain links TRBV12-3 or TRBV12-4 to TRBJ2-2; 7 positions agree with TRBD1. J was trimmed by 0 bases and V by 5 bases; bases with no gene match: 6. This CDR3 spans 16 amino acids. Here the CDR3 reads CASSQKQGTNTGELFF. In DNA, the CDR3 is TGTGCCAGCAGTCAAAAACAGGGGACGAACACCGGGGAGCTGTTTTTT.

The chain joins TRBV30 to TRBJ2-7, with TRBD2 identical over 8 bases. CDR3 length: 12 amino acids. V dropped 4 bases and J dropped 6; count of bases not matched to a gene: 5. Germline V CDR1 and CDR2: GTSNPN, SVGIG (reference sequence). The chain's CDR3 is CAWKPGGREQYF. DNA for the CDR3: TGTGCCTGGAAACCGGGAGGGCGCGAGCAGTACTTC.

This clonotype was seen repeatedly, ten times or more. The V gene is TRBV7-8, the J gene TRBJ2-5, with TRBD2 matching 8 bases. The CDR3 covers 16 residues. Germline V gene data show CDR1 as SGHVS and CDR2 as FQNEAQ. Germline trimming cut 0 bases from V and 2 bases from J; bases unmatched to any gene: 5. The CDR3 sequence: CASSLASGGIQETQYF. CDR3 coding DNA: TGTGCCAGCAGCTTAGCGTCGGGAGGGATTCAAGAGACCCAGTACTTC.

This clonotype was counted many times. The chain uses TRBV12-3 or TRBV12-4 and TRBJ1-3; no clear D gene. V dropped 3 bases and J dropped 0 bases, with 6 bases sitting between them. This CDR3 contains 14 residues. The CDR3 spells CASSFSPSGNTIYF. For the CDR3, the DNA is TGTGCCAGCAGTTTTAGTCCCTCTGGAAACACCATATATTTT.

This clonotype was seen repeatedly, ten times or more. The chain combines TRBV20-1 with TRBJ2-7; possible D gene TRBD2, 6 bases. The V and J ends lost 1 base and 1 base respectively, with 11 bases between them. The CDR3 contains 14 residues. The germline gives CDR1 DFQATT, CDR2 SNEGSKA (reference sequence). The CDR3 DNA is TGCAGTGCTAGAGCGGTGCGGGGATCCTACGAGCAGTACTTC. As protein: CSARAVRGSYEQYF.

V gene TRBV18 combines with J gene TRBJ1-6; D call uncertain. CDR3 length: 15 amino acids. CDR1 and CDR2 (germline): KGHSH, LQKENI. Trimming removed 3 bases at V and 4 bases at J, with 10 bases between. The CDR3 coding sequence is TGTGCCAGCTCACCTAAACAGACTTATAATTCACCCCTCCACTTT. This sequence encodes CASSPKQTYNSPLHF.

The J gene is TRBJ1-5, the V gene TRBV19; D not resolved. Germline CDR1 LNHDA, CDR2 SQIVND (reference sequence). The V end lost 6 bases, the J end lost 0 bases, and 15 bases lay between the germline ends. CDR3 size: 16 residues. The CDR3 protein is CASRPEEGYSNQPQHF. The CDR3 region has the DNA TGTGCCAGTAGGCCCGAGGAAGGCTATAGCAATCAGCCCCAGCATTTT.